One and the same sample provided the 17 T cell receptor beta chains below, sequenced in a study of CD8 T cells in ankylosing spondylitis. The antigens these receptors bind are not known. Findings of the study overall: In ankylosing spondylitis blood, a motif of seven to nine highly homologous TCR beta variants appeared characteristic.

MiXCR was run by TCRdb on the 5' RACE reads, yielding one entry per CDR3 protein. The sample contains approximately 300,000 distinct CDR3 sequences, 6.5% to 10% of which appear only once. Material: blood, either unsorted or a sorted T cell fraction (not recorded which). These receptors all stem from a male donor with ankylosing spondylitis.

This clonotype appeared many times. The chain joins TRBV27 to TRBJ2-7, with TRBD1 matching over 7 bases. Germline CDR1 MNHEY, CDR2 SMNVEV (reference sequence). The CDR3 extends over 15 amino acids. V dropped 2 bases and J dropped 2; count of bases not matched to a gene: 6. CDR3 residues: CASSLGYQGAYEQYF. The CDR3, as DNA: TGTGCCAGCAGTTTAGGGTACCAGGGGGCCTACGAGCAGTACTTC.

There are a few counts of this clonotype. The chain is built from TRBV10-3 and TRBJ2-1; TRBD2 might be the D (5 bases). V was clipped by 6 bases and J by 0 bases, with 15 bases between them. This CDR3 region has 16 residues. From germline, CDR1 is ENHRY and CDR2 SYGVKD. This chain's CDR3 is CAISNLEGPSYNEQFF. In DNA form, the CDR3 reads TGTGCCATCAGCAATCTAGAGGGCCCCTCCTACAATGAGCAGTTCTTC.

The chain links TRBV20-1 to TRBJ2-4, with 9 bases identical to TRBD1. CDR3 length equals 13 residues. J lost 7 bases, V lost 6 bases, and 7 bases had no gene match. Germline CDR1 and CDR2: DFQATT and SNEGSKA (reference sequence). CDR3 region: CSAKQGAWNIQYF. The CDR3 nucleotides are TGCAGTGCGAAACAGGGGGCGTGGAACATTCAGTACTTC.

The chain carries TRBV25-1 and TRBJ1-2; D remains unclear. This CDR3 is 13 amino acids long. The germline V gene has CDR1 MGHDK and CDR2 SYGVNS. V shed 3 bases and J shed 4 bases, with 9 bases lying between them. This CDR3 reads CASSDGSRYGYTF. The DNA for the CDR3 is TGTGCCAGCAGTGATGGCTCACGCTATGGCTACACCTTC.

This clonotype has at least ten counts. The rearrangement uses TRBV3-1 and TRBJ2-7, with 9 bases lining up with TRBD2. J was trimmed by 9 bases and V by 5 bases; bases with no gene match: 14. This CDR3 contains 15 residues. Germline loops: CDR1 LGHDT, CDR2 YNNKEL (reference sequence). CDR3 in amino acids: CASSDIAGEGARQYF. CDR3 sequence (DNA): TGTGCCAGCAGCGACATAGCGGGAGAAGGGGCACGGCAGTACTTC.

The sample holds a few counts of this clonotype. The rearrangement uses TRBV5-1 and TRBJ2-7; perhaps TRBD2 as D (7 bases). The CDR3 loop spans 16 amino acids. Per the germline V gene, CDR1 is SGHRS and CDR2 is YFSETQ. Between the trimmed V and J ends, which lost 4 bases and 4 bases, there was a span of 21 bases. In nucleotides, the CDR3 is TGCGCCAGCAGCCCCGGGGGAGGGGGGAACCCGTACGAGCAGTACTTC. Translated: CASSPGGGGNPYEQYF.

This clonotype has just a few counts. This rearrangement joins TRBV12-3 or TRBV12-4 to TRBJ2-7; 7 bases match TRBD2. Trimming removed 2 bases from V and 1 base from J; junction bases left unmatched: 8. There are 16 residues in the CDR3. CDR3 amino acids: CASSLRVASGSYEQYF. The DNA for the CDR3 is TGTGCCAGCAGTTTAAGGGTGGCTAGCGGTTCCTACGAGCAGTACTTC.

This clonotype has only a few counts. V gene TRBV6-5 combines with J gene TRBJ1-2; D unresolved. The CDR3 contains 11 residues. Germline V lookup: CDR1 MNHEY, CDR2 SVGAGI. V lost 2 bases to trimming and J lost 8 bases, with 6 bases between them. Here the CDR3 reads CASSYEGGYTF. CDR3 nucleotides: TGTGCCAGCAGTTACGAGGGCGGCTACACCTTC.

This clonotype was counted ten times or more. The chain couples TRBV7-3 to TRBJ2-5; 8 positions agree with TRBD2. Germline V gene sequence: CDR1 SGHTA, CDR2 FQGTGA. The CDR3 has 14 amino acids. The junction had 4 bases not matched to a gene; V was cut back by 5 bases and J by 2 bases. The chain's CDR3 is CASSPIAGQETQYF. For the CDR3, the DNA is TGTGCCAGCAGCCCTATAGCGGGGCAAGAGACCCAGTACTTC.

This rearrangement joins TRBV3-1 to TRBJ2-1, with 13 nucleotides matching TRBD2. Germline V gene lookup returns CDR1 LGHDT and CDR2 YNNKEL (reference sequence). The CDR3 extends over 18 amino acids. After removal of 4 bases from V and 5 bases from J, the junction contained 11 bases not matched to a gene. The CDR3 protein is CASSPGVTSGRVDNEQFF. In nucleotides, the CDR3 is TGTGCCAGCAGCCCGGGCGTTACTAGCGGGAGGGTCGACAATGAGCAGTTCTTC.

This clonotype was picked up a small number of times. The V and J genes are TRBV7-9 and TRBJ2-1, with D perhaps TRBD1 (5 bases). Trimming shortened V by 10 bases and J by 4 bases, and 14 bases separated the two germline ends. The CDR3 runs 13 residues. CDR1 is SEHNR, CDR2 FQNEAQ, per germline (reference sequence). The CDR3 bases are TGTGCCACCCCCACCGACAGTTACAATGAGCAGTTCTTC. Translated: CATPTDSYNEQFF.

This clonotype was seen a few times. The gene calls are TRBV16 and TRBJ1-6; D is ambiguous. V was pared by 0 bases and J by 9 bases, with 9 bases between. Germline CDR1 reads KGHSY; CDR2 reads FQNENV. This CDR3 has 14 residues. DNA for the CDR3: TGTGCCAGCAGCCAATCGAGGGCAAGTTCACCCCTCCACTTT. Residues: CASSQSRASSPLHF.

This clonotype was seen ten or more times. V usage is TRBV28 and J usage is TRBJ1-5, with D tentatively TRBD1 (5 bases). V shed 2 bases and J shed 7 bases, with 12 bases lying between them. The CDR3 spans 14 residues. Germline loops: CDR1 MDHEN, CDR2 SYDVKM. The CDR3 spells CASSLQGGFQPQHF. CDR3 bases: TGTGCCAGCAGTTTACAGGGAGGCTTCCAGCCCCAGCATTTT.

This clonotype was recorded a few times. The V call is TRBV27, the J call TRBJ1-2, with D possibly TRBD1 on 5 matching bases. CDR1 and CDR2 from the germline V gene are MNHEY and SMNVEV (reference sequence). The CDR3 loop spans 14 amino acids. The V gene lost 4 bases and the J gene lost 8 bases, with 17 bases spanning the gap. The CDR3 nucleotides read TGTGCCAGCAGTTCCGCGGGGGGGTGGCTCGGCTACACCTTC. Its protein is CASSSAGGWLGYTF.

This clonotype was counted at least ten times. The chain uses TRBV12-3 or TRBV12-4 and TRBJ2-7, with D possibly matching TRBD1 (6 bases). Trimming pared 6 bases from V and 3 bases from J, leaving 18 bases between. This CDR3 comprises 15 residues. This CDR3 is CASRGWARGSYEQYF. The CDR3, as DNA: TGTGCCAGCAGAGGATGGGCCAGGGGAAGCTACGAGCAGTACTTC.

This clonotype was recorded a few times. The V gene is TRBV6-5, the J gene TRBJ2-7, with D tentatively TRBD2 (5 bases). Germline V gene data show CDR1 as MNHEY and CDR2 as SVGAGI. The CDR3 sequence is 14 residues long. V was clipped by 0 bases and J by 3 bases, with 9 bases between them. CDR3 coding DNA: TGTGCCAGCAGTTACTCGTGGGAGTACTACGAGCAGTACTTC. The encoded protein is CASSYSWEYYEQYF.

The sample holds many counts of this clonotype. V is TRBV7-9 and J is TRBJ2-3; D possibly matches TRBD1 or TRBD2 (5 bases each). The length of the CDR3 is 14 residues. Germline CDR1 and CDR2: SEHNR and FQNEAQ (reference sequence). Trimming left V 6 bases short and J 6 bases short, with 16 bases between. The CDR3 sequence: CASRDTGAADTQYF. The CDR3 nucleotides read TGTGCCAGCAGAGACACCGGGGCCGCGGATACGCAGTATTTT.